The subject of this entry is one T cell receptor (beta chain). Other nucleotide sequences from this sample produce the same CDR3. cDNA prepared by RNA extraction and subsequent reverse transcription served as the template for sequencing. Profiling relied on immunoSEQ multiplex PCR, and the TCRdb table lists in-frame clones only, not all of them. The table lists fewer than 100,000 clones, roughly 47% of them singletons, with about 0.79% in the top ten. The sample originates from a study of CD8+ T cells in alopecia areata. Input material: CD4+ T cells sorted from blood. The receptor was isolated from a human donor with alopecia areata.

The CDR3 DNA sequence: TGCAGCGTTGGACGGAACACCGGGGAGCTGTTTTTT. As protein: CSVGRNTGELFF. The gene calls are TRBV29-1 and TRBJ2-2; no clear D gene. This CDR3 region has 12 residues. V was trimmed by 4 bases and J by 1 base, leaving 4 bases between them. CDR1 is SQVTM, CDR2 ANQGSEA, per germline.